This TCR beta chain was recovered during a study of T cell changes during pregnancy in multiple sclerosis (dated by TCRdb to 2018 to 2020). Describing the broader study: Changes in the T cell repertoire over the course of pregnancy were examined in this study in women with multiple sclerosis.

On this clone itself: Its antigen remains unidentified. Per-nucleotide qualities are absent, and no much larger clonotype sits a single base away.

The method behind the library was the immunoSEQ multiplex PCR assay. TCRdb stores this immuneACCESS table with in-frame sequences only. Part of the clones is absent; in the studies checked, under half of the shortfall reflects unresolved V genes, and no reason is known for the rest. Across this sample there are over 90,000 clones, with around 90% seen only once. Of the sample, around 0.93% is held by the ten largest clones. Relative to germline, V is missing 4 bases and J is missing 9 bases, with 12 bases of the junction outside any gene match. The CDR3 holds 16 amino acids from the cysteine to the phenylalanine. The DNA shown is the 48-base CDR3, in frame from base 1. Via the germline V gene, CDR1 is SGHAT and CDR2 FQNNGV.

The sequences come from peripheral blood, collected before pregnancy. The rearranged segments are TRBV11-2 and TRBJ2-1; the junction holds 10 bases that match TRBD2. The sequence was collected from a female donor with multiple sclerosis, enrolled in a pregnancy study. Here is the DNA: TGTGCCAGCAGCTATATTCCTAGCGGGAGCCCCGGTGAGCAGTTCTTC. Its protein is CASSYIPSGSPGEQFF.